There are many counts of the clone carrying this T cell receptor beta chain. Through a sample-barcoded 5' primer and a J-beta primer mix, a second PCR was run for roughly 7 to 11 cycles. A single record per CDR3 protein comes from TCRdb applying MiXCR to the 5' RACE reads. This sample has about 640,000 distinct CDR3 sequences; 25% to 35% occur once, and the top ten carry approximately 15%. V shed 7 bases and J shed 5 bases, with 10 bases lying between them. CDR3 length: 12 residues. In germline, CDR1 is SNHLY, CDR2 FYNNEI. The sample comes from a study of blood T cells in healthy people across ages. Material for sequencing was blood. This chain joins TRBV2 and TRBJ2-3; D gene ambiguous. This clonotype was sampled from a woman over 75 in good health. CDR3 nucleotides: TGTGCCAGCACGAGTAGAGGAGATACGCAGTATTTT. Protein: CASTSRGDTQYF.